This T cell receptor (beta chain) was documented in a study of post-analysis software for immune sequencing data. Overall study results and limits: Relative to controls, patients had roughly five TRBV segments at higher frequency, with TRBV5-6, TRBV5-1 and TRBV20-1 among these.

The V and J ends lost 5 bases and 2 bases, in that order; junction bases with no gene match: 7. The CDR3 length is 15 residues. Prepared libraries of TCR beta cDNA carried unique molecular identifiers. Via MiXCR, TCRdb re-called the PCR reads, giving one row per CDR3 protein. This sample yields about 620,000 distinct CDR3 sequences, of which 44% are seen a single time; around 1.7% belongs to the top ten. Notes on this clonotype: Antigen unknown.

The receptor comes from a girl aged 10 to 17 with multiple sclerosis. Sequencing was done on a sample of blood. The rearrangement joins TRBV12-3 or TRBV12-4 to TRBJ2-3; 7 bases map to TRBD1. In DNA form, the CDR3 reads TGTGCCAGCAGTAAGGACAGGACTCCCACAGATACGCAGTATTTT. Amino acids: CASSKDRTPTDTQYF.